This TCR beta chain is drawn from a study of T cells in Graves' hyperthyroidism and ophthalmopathy (dated by TCRdb to between 2018 and 2021). Background on the whole study: Peripheral blood samples were taken at initial diagnosis, before any treatment was given. TCR V-J signatures able to tell the groups apart were searched for in a discovery cohort of approximately 95 patients, of whom under 45 had Graves' ophthalmopathy and roughly 57 had stable Graves' hyperthyroidism. An independent validation cohort of around 19 hyperthyroidism patients and about 16 patients who later progressed to ophthalmopathy tested prospective prediction of ophthalmopathy. For training and testing, the 110 or so patients in the discovery cohort were randomly divided in a 7:3 ratio. The study also compared thyroid tissue and blood T-cell repertoires from about six Graves' hyperthyroidism patients. After sampling, hyperthyroidism patients received methimazole starting at 30 mg daily, and ophthalmopathy patients received high-dose intravenous methylprednisolone. TCR Vbeta CDR3 sequencing of around 130 peripheral blood samples (roughly 41 ophthalmopathy, 75 to 80 hyperthyroidism and approximately 17 progressor patients) is reported in the paper. Broader findings and caveats from the paper: In cross-validation, a model built on a 13 V-J signature told ophthalmopathy apart from stable hyperthyroidism with roughly 87% sensitivity and roughly 83% specificity, and in testing the same model reached 80%/75%. Sample size was not statistically predetermined, and investigators were not blinded to group allocation. Most expanded thyroid clonotypes (frequency above 0.001) were also detected in blood, suggesting blood repertoires may reflect thyroid immune responses. During validation, the model predicted progression to ophthalmopathy a median of around six months ahead of onset, with around 70% sensitivity and around 73% specificity.

In this sample, this clonotype turned up many times. Its antigen is currently not known. The sample holds no much larger clone one base away, and base qualities are not on file. Graves' hyperthyroidism was defined as stable when no progression to ophthalmopathy occurred over 18 months of follow-up. Hyperthyroidism patients were aged 18 to 65 years and newly diagnosed, with disease duration of less than 2 months. Exclusion was applied to patients with uncontrolled infections, other autoimmune diseases, pregnancy or lactation. Clinical symptoms, serum thyroxine and TRAb, thyroid ultrasound, and orbital computed tomography formed the basis for the diagnoses. PBMCs were separated from 10 ml of fresh peripheral blood using Ficoll-Paque density gradient centrifugation. Trizol reagent was used to extract total RNA, and RNA quality was then checked on an Agilent 2100 Bioanalyzer. The TCR beta CDR3 regions were amplified from the RNA transcripts. For the first round of RT-PCR on the TCR CDR3, the HTBI primer set was used together with the Qiagen OneStep RT-PCR kit. The libraries were constructed in a second round of multiplex PCR and then size-selected and purified. Libraries were sequenced paired-end with 100 bp reads on an Illumina HiSeq2000. The study's own analysis went as follows. Raw data were processed with SOAPnuke, discarding reads with adapters, uncalled bases, mean Phred below 15, or no exact constant-primer or identifier match. COPE v1.2.5 was used to merge high-quality paired reads, and clonotypes were defined as unique nucleotide sequences. MiTCR v1.1 was used to align clonotypes to the IMGT TRBV, TRBD and TRBJ reference segments. The analysis was restricted to V-J combinations with a frequency above 0.0001, which together covered approximately 99% of the repertoires. The TCS score was defined as the ratio of F50 (clonal expansion) to E x V (chaos), calculated using BLOSUM62-based TCRdist between CDR3 peptides within each V-J. Welch's t-statistics and random forest reduced just over 500 V-J features to 13, which were used in a naive Bayes classifier (R e1071). TCRdb reprocessed the public reads (quality trimming at Q25 with fastp, clone calling with MiXCR) and kept in-frame beta chains. Every entry covers one CDR3 protein and lists the most common genes and DNA from its rows. TCRdb's processing, not the study's, gives the V and J calls here. Counted in this sample were a few hundred thousand distinct CDR3 sequences; 15% of them appeared once. Together, the top ten hold around a third of the sample.

Sample: blood. The receptor comes from a woman under 40 with Graves' hyperthyroidism.

The CDR3 protein sequence reads: CASSDPLTGTSGGSSYNEQFF. Read as DNA, the sequence is TGTGCCAGCAGCGATCCATTAACCGGGACTAGCGGAGGGAGCTCCTACAATGAGCAGTTCTTC. Recombination linked TRBV7-9 to TRBJ2-1; 11 middle bases align to TRBD2. Germline trimming: 5 bases from V, 0 bases from J; junction bases outside gene matches: 18. Taken from the germline V gene (reference sequence), the CDR1 and CDR2 loops are SEHNR and FQNEAQ. From its cysteine to its phenylalanine, the CDR3 spans 21 amino acids. Only the CDR3 portion is preserved as DNA: 63 bases, with reading frame beginning at the first base.